This T cell receptor beta chain was captured in a study of identical twins (TCRdb year 2016). About the investigation overall: The study deep-sequenced TCR alpha and beta repertoires from monozygotic twins, unrelated adults of various ages and cord blood to test whether fetal clonotypes persist. To rule out contamination, replicate twin experiments were performed at different times with different library preparation protocols.

The research as a whole found: Out-of-frame TCR alpha sequences shared between twins showed an excess of low generation-probability sequences compared with coincidental sharing between unrelated individuals. Because the same donors could not be followed over many years, the conclusions relied on cross-sectional statistical analysis. In monozygotic twins, out-of-frame TCR alpha sharing was systematically underestimated by recombination models, although the models agreed with sharing between unrelated individuals. Fewer insertions were carried by abundant cord blood beta clonotypes, a similar but weaker trend appeared in young adult naive repertoires, and no such trend appeared in memory repertoires. Excess twin sharing in beta out-of-frame sequences was weaker because fewer shared sequences lowered the signal-to-noise ratio. Invariant T cells such as MAIT and iNKT could partly confound zero-insertion analyses, though diverse VJ usage argued against this for most clonotypes.

Library prep was done by 5' RACE. The instrument was an Illumina HiSeq 2000. A universal primer binding site was added through template switching, and the final cDNA carried a unique molecular identifier so that TCR cDNA molecules could be counted accurately. Specific primers in the conserved constant-segment region were used to synthesize first-strand cDNA for TCR alpha and beta chains. To control for contamination, every cDNA library was double barcoded, receiving both a SMART-Mk sample barcode and Illumina barcodes. Two successive PCR steps introduced TruSeq adapter sequences along with Illumina sample barcodes. The TCR alpha and beta cDNA libraries were sequenced on the Illumina HiSeq platform using custom primers. As for how the authors treated the data: MiGEC processed the raw reads to extract unique molecular identifiers, while MiXCR was used to determine the CDR3 positions. Recombination models were inferred per individual with the repgenHMM and IGoR tools using an EM algorithm. Shared clonotypes were analyzed with the tcR package in R, and sharing was normalized by the product of cloneset sizes. Out-of-frame nonproductive sequences were analyzed to study raw recombination free of thymic and clonal selection effects. TCRdb ran its own pipeline on the public reads, namely fastp trimming at Q25 and MiXCR clone calling, and kept in-frame beta chains. CDR3 protein sequences are deduplicated, and each keeps its most common genes and DNA. It is TCRdb's table, rather than the study itself, that gives the V and J calls and clone size. This sample comprises roughly 690,000 distinct CDR3 sequences, over 5% of them detected only once. 1.5% to 2% of the sample lies in the top ten.

All donors were healthy Caucasians. Three unrelated non-twin adults were also sequenced: a male aged 18 to 29, a male aged 50 to 59 and a female aged 50 to 59. Miltenyi CD45RO+ enrichment and human naive T-cell isolation kits were used to isolate memory (CD45RO+) and naive T cells from PBMC. This clonotype has ten or more counts. Its antigen is still unknown. No quality values exist for individual bases; no much larger clone is one base distant. The sequenced sample consisted of naive T cells sorted from blood. The cell subset or site label corresponds to: cells isolated with a human naive T-cell isolation kit. The receptor's source is a man in his late teens or twenties in good health.

The DNA reads as follows: TGTGCCAGCAGCTCCGAGGGTATCGCTGAAGCTTTCTTT. Translated, it gives CASSSEGIAEAFF. Recombination linked TRBV11-2 to TRBJ1-1, with the D gene uncertain. The CDR3 starts with the cysteine, ends with the phenylalanine, and has 13 residues. The retained sequence is limited to the CDR3, 39 bases, with the frame set at the first base. V drops 4 bases and J drops 6 bases, leaving 12 bases in between. CDR1 and CDR2 are drawn from the germline V gene: SGHAT, FQNNGV. Here the CDR3 is joined to the reference TRBV11-2 and TRBJ1-1 genes, and the full variable domain is: EAGVAQSPRYKIIEKRQSVAFWCNPISGHATLYWYQQILGQGPKLLIQFQNNGVVDDSQLPKDRFSAERLKGVDSTLKIQPAKLEDSAVYLCASSSEGIAEAFFGQGTRLTVV.